Presented here are 21 T cell receptor beta chains from one specimen sequenced in a study of blood T cell repertoires in COVID-19. Here immunoSEQ multiplex PCR was the method, and the copy in TCRdb shows in-frame clones only, minus some. The repertoire holds 150,000 to 200,000 clones, with roughly 80% as singletons. Sample: peripheral blood. The receptors here all came from a woman in her 70s with COVID-19, enrolled during active disease.

This sequence joins TRBV6-6 and TRBJ2-7; 8 bases agree with TRBD2. CDR3 size: 14 residues. The V and J ends lost 6 bases and 2 bases, in that order; junction bases with no gene match: 6. Germline V gives CDR1 MNHNY, CDR2 SVGAGI (reference sequence). The CDR3 region is CASSTGTRPYEQYF. The CDR3, as DNA: TGTGCCAGCAGCACCGGGACTAGACCCTACGAGCAGTACTTC.

This clone was seen a single time. This chain joins TRBV5-6 and TRBJ1-2, with D possibly matching TRBD1 (5 bases). The V gene lost 0 bases and the J gene lost 8 bases, with 5 bases spanning the gap. In germline, CDR1 is SGHDT, CDR2 YYEEEE. The CDR3 length is 11 residues. The CDR3 sequence: CASSLDRGYTF. The CDR3 nucleotides are TGTGCCAGCAGCTTGGACAGGGGCTACACCTTC.

Concerning this clone itself: A read error may produce the germline difference seen at one junction end. V is TRBV5-6 and J is TRBJ2-1; D might be TRBD2 (6 bases). The germline gives CDR1 SGHDT, CDR2 YYEEEE. The CDR3 runs 15 residues. CDR3 residues: CASSLRGTSFNEQFF. The CDR3 region has the DNA TGTGCCAGCAGCTTGCGGGGGACCTCCTTCAATGAGCAGTTCTTC.

The V call is TRBV24-1, the J call TRBJ2-1, with 12 bases lining up with TRBD2. Germline assignment: CDR1 KGHDR and CDR2 SFDVKD. The CDR3 is made up of 17 amino acids. The V and J ends lost 4 bases and 4 bases, in that order; junction bases with no gene match: 7. In DNA, the CDR3 is TGTGCCACCAGTGACTCCGGACTAGCGGGATTATACAATGAGCAGTTCTTC. Residues: CATSDSGLAGLYNEQFF.

V and J are TRBV6-2 or TRBV6-3 and TRBJ2-3; the D is unclear. CDR1 and CDR2 from the germline V gene are MNHEY and SVGEGT. The CDR3 totals 12 residues. Trimming stripped 6 bases from V and 2 bases from J, with 6 bases between. The CDR3 DNA reads as TGTGCCAGCAGCATCTTCACAGATACGCAGTATTTT. It encodes CASSIFTDTQYF.

The chain is built from TRBV3-1 (or the pseudogene TRBV3-2) and TRBJ1-5, with D possibly matching TRBD1 (5 bases). CDR3 length: 13 amino acids. Trimming shortened V by 0 bases and J by 9 bases, and 9 bases separated the two germline ends. The germline gives CDR1 LGHDT, CDR2 YNNKEL (reference sequence). The CDR3 spells CASSQEGATPQHF. The CDR3 DNA reads TGTGCCAGCAGCCAAGAAGGGGCTACGCCCCAGCATTTT.

The rearrangement joins TRBV11-2 to TRBJ2-2; possible D gene TRBD2, 6 bases. CDR1 and CDR2 (germline): SGHAT, FQNNGV. The CDR3 loop spans 16 amino acids. The V end lost 1 base, the J end lost 4 bases, and 13 bases lay between the germline ends. The CDR3 here is CASSLVAGYITGELFF. The CDR3 DNA is TGTGCCAGCAGCTTAGTTGCGGGATACATCACCGGGGAGCTGTTTTTT.

The genes are TRBV5-4 and TRBJ2-7, with 8 bases that match TRBD2. The CDR3 has 14 amino acids. V was pared by 0 bases and J by 4 bases, with 3 bases of the junction left unmatched. From germline, CDR1 is SGHNT and CDR2 YYREEE (reference sequence). The CDR3 is CASSLAGGIYEQYF. CDR3 coding DNA: TGTGCCAGCAGCTTGGCGGGAGGGATTTACGAGCAGTACTTC.

The V gene is TRBV19, the J gene TRBJ2-7; 7 bases agree with TRBD2. The CDR3 spans 16 residues. The V and J ends lost 2 bases and 0 bases, in that order; junction bases with no gene match: 7. Germline loops: CDR1 LNHDA, CDR2 SQIVND (reference sequence). The CDR3 sequence is CASSISGAGPSYEQYF. DNA of the CDR3: TGTGCCAGTAGTATAAGCGGAGCGGGGCCCTCCTACGAGCAGTACTTC.

This clone has only one observation. The chain is built from TRBV30 and TRBJ2-3; 7 nucleotides align to TRBD1. CDR1 and CDR2 (germline): GTSNPN, SVGIG (reference sequence). The CDR3 has 15 amino acids. The V and J ends lost 2 bases and 3 bases, in that order; junction bases with no gene match: 8. CDR3 amino acids: CAWSLRGRGTDTQYF. The DNA of the CDR3 is TGTGCCTGGAGTTTGAGGGGGCGCGGGACAGATACGCAGTATTTT.

The rearrangement joins TRBV6-2 or TRBV6-3 to TRBJ2-2; weak D call: TRBD1 (6 bases). V was pared by 4 bases and J by 8 bases, with 11 bases between. The CDR3 consists of 13 residues. Germline V CDR1 and CDR2: MNHEY, SVGEGT. CDR3 coding DNA: TGTGCCAGCAGTTCCACTACAGGGGGGGAGCTGTTTTTT. Protein: CASSSTTGGELFF.

J is TRBJ2-5 and V is TRBV7-8; D is unclear. The CDR3 runs 12 residues. Trimming left V 5 bases short and J 4 bases short, with 8 bases between. Germline CDR1 reads SGHVS; CDR2 reads FQNEAQ. CDR3 coding DNA: TGTGCCAGCAGCCCCCCGGGAGAGACCCAGTACTTC. Translated, it gives CASSPPGETQYF.

The chain couples TRBV11-2 to TRBJ2-5; 11 bases fit TRBD2. With V trimmed by 4 bases and J by 7 bases, 8 bases remained unmatched. The CDR3 loop spans 15 amino acids. Germline V gene lookup returns CDR1 SGHAT and CDR2 FQNNGV. CDR3 residues: CASSSTTSGSATQYF. The CDR3 region has the DNA TGTGCCAGCAGCTCGACTACTAGCGGGAGTGCGACCCAGTACTTC.

This rearrangement joins TRBV9 to TRBJ1-4; D is possibly TRBD1 (6 bases). This CDR3 has 15 residues. CDR1 SGDLS and CDR2 YYNGEE come from the germline V gene. V was clipped by 4 bases and J by 0 bases, with 10 bases between them. As DNA, the CDR3 is TGTGCCAGCAGCATACGACAGGCAACTAATGAAAAACTGTTTTTT. Translating gives CASSIRQATNEKLFF.

The gene calls are TRBV7-2 and TRBJ1-5; weak D call: TRBD1 (5 bases). CDR3 length: 15 amino acids. Germline assignment: CDR1 SGHTA and CDR2 FQGNSA. Trimming left V 0 bases short and J 3 bases short, with 9 bases between. CDR3 sequence: CASSLAAGSNQPQHF. CDR3 nucleotide sequence: TGTGCCAGCAGCTTAGCCGCAGGGTCCAATCAGCCCCAGCATTTT.

This CDR3 is CASSPLGQGRTEAFF. The CDR3 DNA sequence: TGTGCCAGCAGCCCGTTGGGACAGGGGAGGACTGAAGCTTTCTTT. The chain recombines TRBV16 with TRBJ1-1; 10 positions match TRBD1. In germline, CDR1 is KGHSY, CDR2 FQNENV. V lost 4 bases to trimming and J lost 5 bases; unmatched junction nucleotides: 7. The CDR3 spans 15 residues.

The table lists this clone with a few counts. V gene TRBV18 combines with J gene TRBJ2-3; possibly TRBD1 for D (5 bases). This CDR3 comprises 15 residues. The V end lost 3 bases, the J end lost 0 bases, and 10 bases lay between the germline ends. CDR1 and CDR2 from the germline V gene are KGHSH and LQKENI. The CDR3 loop reads CASSPGLDSTDTQYF. The CDR3 region has the DNA TGTGCCAGCTCACCGGGGCTGGATAGCACAGATACGCAGTATTTT.

This chain uses TRBV14 with TRBJ2-1; TRBD2 matches 11 bases. V lost 1 base to trimming and J lost 3 bases; unmatched junction nucleotides: 5. The CDR3 length is 17 residues. The germline CDR1 and CDR2 sequences are SGHDN and FVKESK. The CDR3 DNA is TGTGCCAGCAGCCAAGGTAGCGGGAGGGTCGGCTACAATGAGCAGTTCTTC. This translates into CASSQGSGRVGYNEQFF.

The genes are TRBV28 and TRBJ2-7, with 11 bases matching TRBD2. V trimming: 4 bases; J trimming: 4 bases; junction bases outside the gene matches: 15. The CDR3 runs to 18 residues. The germline CDR1 and CDR2 sequences are MDHEN and SYDVKM. CDR3 protein: CASSSLAGGPSRVYEQYF. The CDR3 DNA follows: TGTGCCAGCAGTTCATTAGCGGGAGGGCCCTCACGGGTTTACGAGCAGTACTTC.

V is TRBV19 and J is TRBJ2-7; D is ambiguous. The CDR3 loop spans 12 amino acids. The germline V gene has CDR1 LNHDA and CDR2 SQIVND (reference sequence). The ends were cut back, 8 bases at V and 2 bases at J, with 10 bases in the middle. CDR3 nucleotide sequence: TGTGCCAGTGGCCCGTCCGCCTACGAGCAGTACTTC. Residues: CASGPSAYEQYF.

The rearrangement uses TRBV7-2 and TRBJ2-5; 14 positions match TRBD2. Germline values: CDR1 SGHTA, CDR2 FQGNSA. The CDR3 is made up of 18 amino acids. The V segment lost 6 bases and the J segment 5 bases; nucleotides outside the gene matches: 14. The CDR3 spells CASSPGLAGGRALETQYF. CDR3 nucleotides: TGTGCCAGCAGTCCTGGACTAGCGGGAGGCCGGGCGTTGGAGACCCAGTACTTC.